This entry lists 24 T cell receptor beta chains sequenced from one sample in a study of shared T cell receptors in the human thymus. TCRdb's table, derived via immunoSEQ multiplex PCR, lists solely in-frame clones and lacks some. The sample shows over 450,000 clones, approximately 80% of them seen only once. The sample also formed part of further work on human thymus T cells.

Sequencing was done on a sample of thymocytes. These receptors were obtained from a boy under two years old with a congenital heart defect.

The chain links TRBV5-8 to TRBJ2-1; D unresolved. The CDR3 loop spans 11 amino acids. Trimming took 7 bases from V and 8 from J, leaving 10 bases between them. Germline loops: CDR1 SGHTS, CDR2 YDEGEE. The CDR3 is CASPVTHEQFF. The CDR3 DNA reads as TGTGCCAGCCCAGTCACCCATGAGCAGTTCTTC.

The chain recombines TRBV12-5 with TRBJ1-2; 8 nucleotides match TRBD1. The CDR3 totals 14 residues. Germline values: CDR1 LGHNT, CDR2 FRNRAP. The trim removed 4 bases at V and 4 bases at J, leaving 5 bases unmatched. The CDR3 loop reads CASGSRTGPYGYTF. In nucleotides, the CDR3 is TGTGCTAGTGGTTCGCGGACAGGGCCCTATGGCTACACCTTC.

The V gene is TRBV27, the J gene TRBJ2-4, with 10 nucleotides matching TRBD1. The CDR3 contains 16 residues. Trimming cost V 5 bases and J 8 bases; bases outside gene matches: 12. In germline, CDR1 is MNHEY, CDR2 SMNVEV (reference sequence). CDR3 coding DNA: TGTGCCAGCAGTCCCACCCTGGACAGGGGGAAGGACATTCAGTACTTC. Translation: CASSPTLDRGKDIQYF.

The rearrangement uses TRBV6-5 and TRBJ1-2, with 9 bases lining up with TRBD1. CDR3 length: 15 amino acids. After removal of 2 bases from V and 4 bases from J, the junction contained 5 bases not matched to a gene. Germline V lookup: CDR1 MNHEY, CDR2 SVGAGI. CDR3 in DNA: TGTGCCAGCAGTTACCGGATGACAGGGGGCTATGGCTACACCTTC. This gives the protein CASSYRMTGGYGYTF.

This clone was seen a handful of times. The rearrangement uses TRBV5-4 and TRBJ2-5, with 10 bases aligning to TRBD2. J was trimmed by 3 bases and V by 2 bases; bases with no gene match: 1. CDR1 is SGHNT, CDR2 YYREEE, per germline (reference sequence). The CDR3 extends over 14 amino acids. The CDR3 loop is CASSFSGGKETQYF. The DNA of the CDR3 is TGTGCCAGCAGCTTTAGCGGGGGGAAAGAGACCCAGTACTTC.

This clone was seen just once. The rearrangement links TRBV27 to TRBJ1-1; no clear D. Per the germline V gene, CDR1 is MNHEY and CDR2 is SMNVEV (reference sequence). The CDR3 sequence is 15 residues long. V shed 4 bases and J shed 1 base, with 13 bases lying between them. CDR3 sequence: CASSSVRRENTEAFF. The CDR3 nucleotides read TGTGCCAGCAGTTCTGTCCGACGGGAGAACACTGAAGCTTTCTTT.

The chain combines TRBV4-1 with TRBJ2-5; maybe TRBD2 (6 bases). Trimming removed 0 bases at V and 2 bases at J, with 13 bases between. Germline loops: CDR1 MGHRA, CDR2 YSYEKL. There are 16 residues in the CDR3. The CDR3 region is CASSQEGGQAQETQYF. For the CDR3, the DNA is TGCGCCAGCAGCCAAGAAGGAGGGCAGGCGCAAGAGACCCAGTACTTC.

CDR3 loop: CASSLRPGQSDTGELFF. In DNA, the CDR3 is TGCGCCAGCAGCTTAAGACCGGGACAGTCCGACACCGGGGAGCTGTTTTTT. This chain joins TRBV5-1 and TRBJ2-2; the match to TRBD1 covers 7 bases. Per the germline V gene, CDR1 is SGHRS and CDR2 is YFSETQ. V trimming: 2 bases; J trimming: 3 bases; junction bases outside the gene matches: 10. CDR3 length equals 17 residues.

This chain joins TRBV7-6 and TRBJ1-1, with D uncertain. Germline loops: CDR1 SGHVS, CDR2 FNYEAQ. V lost 5 bases to trimming and J lost 0 bases, with 16 bases between them. The CDR3 sequence is 16 residues long. DNA of the CDR3: TGTGCCAGCAGCCTAACCTTCGGCAGGTTGAACACTGAAGCTTTCTTT. Translation gives CASSLTFGRLNTEAFF. The whole variable domain, filled in from reference TRBV7-6 and TRBJ1-1, reads GAGVSQSPRYKVTKRGQDVALRCDPISGHVSLYWYRQALGQGPEFLTYFNYEAQQDKSGLPNDRFSAERPEGSISTLTIQRTEQRDSAMYRCASSLTFGRLNTEAFFGQGTRLTVV.

CDR3 protein: CASSPEAAEAFF. The CDR3 DNA is TGTGCCAGCAGCCCGGAGGCGGCTGAAGCTTTCTTT. J is TRBJ1-1 and V is TRBV11-2; no clear D. Trimming stripped 5 bases from V and 6 bases from J, with 10 bases between. This CDR3 has 12 amino acids. CDR1 and CDR2 (germline): SGHAT, FQNNGV.

The CDR3 loop reads CAISESLGAGANYEQYF. The CDR3 DNA sequence: TGTGCCATCAGTGAGTCATTAGGAGCGGGAGCGAACTACGAGCAGTACTTC. The rearrangement uses TRBV10-3 and TRBJ2-7; TRBD2 agrees at 8 bases. CDR1 is ENHRY, CDR2 SYGVKD, per germline. This CDR3 is built from 17 residues. V gave up 0 bases and J gave up 3 bases; unmatched junction bases: 10.

The rearrangement uses TRBV4-3 and TRBJ2-1; TRBD2 matches at 8 bases. This CDR3 contains 18 residues. The germline CDR1 and CDR2 sequences are LGHNA and YSLEER. Unmatched junction bases numbered 11, after V lost 4 bases and J lost 0 bases. The CDR3 region has the DNA TGCGCCAGCAGCCGTGACGGGAGGGCCTACTTCTCCTACAATGAGCAGTTCTTC. Amino acids: CASSRDGRAYFSYNEQFF.

This sequence joins TRBV19 and TRBJ2-4; 7 bases align to TRBD1. The CDR3 is made up of 14 amino acids. CDR1 is LNHDA and CDR2 is SQIVND in the germline V gene (reference sequence). J was trimmed by 8 bases and V by 2 bases; bases with no gene match: 6. This CDR3 is CASSISEGAYIQYF. The DNA for the CDR3 is TGTGCCAGTAGTATATCCGAGGGGGCCTACATTCAGTACTTC.

The chain couples TRBV11-2 to TRBJ2-2, with 8 bases identical to TRBD1. The junction had 9 bases not matched to a gene; V was cut back by 5 bases and J by 13 bases. Germline CDR1 and CDR2: SGHAT and FQNNGV. The CDR3 is made up of 13 amino acids. CDR3 nucleotide sequence: TGTGCCAGCAGCGCACCAGGGGGCGCGGTGCTGTTTTTT. Residues: CASSAPGGAVLFF.

The rearrangement joins TRBV5-1 to TRBJ2-5; D might be TRBD1 (6 bases). This CDR3 region has 15 residues. CDR1 SGHRS and CDR2 YFSETQ come from the germline V gene. Trimming pared 2 bases from V and 11 bases from J, leaving 22 bases between. CDR3 sequence (DNA): TGCGCCAGCAGCTTAACAGGGAAGGCCCCTGAGAAGCAGTACTTC. Translation: CASSLTGKAPEKQYF.

The chain joins TRBV27 to TRBJ1-5; D uncertain. Trimming removed 2 bases from V and 5 bases from J, with 7 bases in between. The germline gives CDR1 MNHEY, CDR2 SMNVEV (reference sequence). The CDR3 contains 13 residues. CDR3 sequence (DNA): TGTGCCAGCAGTTTAAAGTCGGATCAGCCCCAGCATTTT. Its translation: CASSLKSDQPQHF.

V gene TRBV11-3 combines with J gene TRBJ1-3, with a possible D match to TRBD1 (5 bases). The germline V and J ends were trimmed by 0 bases and 0 bases, with 9 bases remaining between them. The germline gives CDR1 SGHNT, CDR2 YENEEA. The CDR3 runs to 16 residues. DNA of the CDR3: TGTGCCAGCAGCTTAGATGGGGCCTCCTCTGGAAACACCATATATTTT. Translation: CASSLDGASSGNTIYF.

V and J are TRBV19 and TRBJ1-3; tentatively, D is TRBD1 (5 bases). The CDR3 sequence is 15 residues long. Germline V lookup: CDR1 LNHDA, CDR2 SQIVND (reference sequence). Trimming left V 7 bases short and J 1 base short, with 14 bases between. The CDR3 nucleotides are TGTGCCAGTACCCCAGGGTCCTCGTCTGGAAACACCATATATTTT. Protein product: CASTPGSSSGNTIYF.

The sample holds one count of this clone. This chain uses TRBV6-5 with TRBJ1-1; a possible D gene is TRBD1 (6 bases). Germline lookup yields CDR1 MNHEY and CDR2 SVGAGI. This CDR3 has 13 amino acids. V was clipped by 6 bases and J by 7 bases, with 15 bases between them. CDR3 nucleotides: TGTGCCAGCAGCTTACAGGGAGGGGGTGAAGCTTTCTTT. Its protein is CASSLQGGGEAFF.

The CDR3 loop is CASSPGTSGRAGNIQYF. For the CDR3, the DNA is TGTGCCAGCAGCCCGGGGACTAGCGGGAGGGCTGGAAACATTCAGTACTTC. The chain recombines TRBV27 with TRBJ2-4; the match to TRBD2 covers 16 bases. The V gene end was trimmed by 6 bases and the J gene end by 6 bases; junction bases not matched to a gene: 8. The CDR3 consists of 17 residues. The V gene's germline CDR1 is MNHEY and CDR2 SMNVEV (reference sequence).

This rearrangement joins TRBV18 to TRBJ2-2, with TRBD2 as a possible D gene (5 bases). This CDR3 contains 17 residues. V gave up 0 bases and J gave up 3 bases, with 14 bases separating them. From germline, CDR1 is KGHSH and CDR2 LQKENI. The CDR3 region has the DNA TGTGCCAGCTCACCACCGGACCGGGATACGCACACCGGGGAGCTGTTTTTT. It encodes CASSPPDRDTHTGELFF.

The chain uses TRBV4-3 and TRBJ2-7; tentative D call: TRBD2 (5 bases). The germline gives CDR1 LGHNA, CDR2 YSLEER. V shed 4 bases and J shed 3 bases, with 22 bases lying between them. The length of the CDR3 is 17 residues. The CDR3 protein is CASSPPPGVLGGYEQYF. The CDR3 DNA reads TGCGCCAGCAGCCCCCCCCCGGGTGTCCTTGGAGGCTACGAGCAGTACTTC.

The chain combines TRBV2 with TRBJ2-2; weak D call: TRBD1 (5 bases). There are 12 residues in the CDR3. CDR1 and CDR2 from the germline V gene are SNHLY and FYNNEI. Trimming cost V 8 bases and J 1 base, with 5 bases left between them. DNA for the CDR3: TGTGCCAGCCAGGGGAACACCGGGGAGCTGTTTTTT. Its protein product is CASQGNTGELFF.

The rearrangement links TRBV28 to TRBJ2-7; D may be TRBD2 (6 bases). The CDR3 runs 12 residues. Between the trimmed V and J ends, which lost 6 bases and 6 bases, there was a span of 12 bases. CDR1 MDHEN and CDR2 SYDVKM come from the germline V gene. CDR3 in amino acids: CASSTTSFEQYF. CDR3 nucleotides: TGTGCCAGCAGCACAACTAGCTTCGAGCAGTACTTC.